This T cell receptor (beta chain) was observed in a study of cytomegalovirus exposure and HLA in healthy donors. Overall study: HLA-typed donors were the source of approximately 86 million unique TCRs held in an early data release.

A remark on this clone: Its matching antigen is unknown.

PCR primers comprised 60 Vbeta and 13 Jbeta primers. The protocol was immunoSEQ multiplex PCR, while the TCRdb copy is restricted to in-frame clones and leaves out a portion. Here the sample spans more than 130,000 clones, about four fifths being singletons. Healthy people donating bone marrow made up the donors. The study's findings and limits: About 87% or about 30% of the time was how often most TCR beta V segments were productive, according to an earlier analysis. Cytomegalovirus association was listed for approximately 150 TCR beta chains.

The receptor's source is a male donor in good health and CMV-seronegative. Sequences were obtained from PBMCs.

The CDR3 spells CASSMVAGGIGTEAFF. The DNA of the CDR3 is TGTGCCAGTAGTATGGTGGCAGGGGGTATTGGCACTGAAGCTTTCTTT. V is TRBV19 and J is TRBJ1-1; the match to TRBD1 covers 7 bases. In germline, CDR1 is LNHDA, CDR2 SQIVND (reference sequence). The CDR3 contains 16 residues. Trimming at V came to 3 bases and at J to 4 bases, leaving 11 bases not matched to a gene. Full variable domain (missing parts from reference TRBV19 and TRBJ1-1): DGGITQSPKYLFRKEGQNVTLSCEQNLNHDAMYWYRQDPGQGLRLIYYSQIVNDFQKGDIAEGYSVSREKKESFPLTVTSAQKNPTAFYLCASSMVAGGIGTEAFFGQGTRLTVV.